Listed below are T cell receptor beta chains from one sample, sequenced in a study of T cell changes during pregnancy in multiple sclerosis. Sequenced by immunoSEQ multiplex PCR; TCRdb stores in-frame clones only, minus some. Among 35,000 to 45,000 clones, roughly nine tenths were seen once, and the ten largest hold 4% to 6%. Sequenced here: peripheral blood, sampled in the second trimester of pregnancy. The source of these receptors is a female donor in good health, enrolled as a control in a pregnancy study. Each CDR3 is given with its conserved first and last residue. The D gene is left open where the match is weak. The size of a clone is reported for some rows only, either as once, few or many, or as a class for expanded clones.

-	-	TRBV5-1	TRBJ2-7	CASSLVGVSSYEQYF	TGCGCCAGCAGCTTGGTCGGGGTGAGCTCCTACGAGCAGTACTTC
-	-	TRBV15	TRBJ1-2	CATSRAKGGGRSYGYTF	TGTGCCACCAGCAGAGCGAAAGGGGGGGGGCGAAGCTATGGCTACACCTTC
TRBD2	-	TRBV5-6	TRBJ2-2	CASFSGGANTGELFF	TGTGCCAGCTTCAGCGGGGGGGCGAACACCGGGGAGCTGTTTTTT
-	-	TRBV19	TRBJ2-2	CASSMLAMPGELFF	TGTGCCAGTAGTATGCTAGCGATGCCCGGGGAGCTGTTTTTT
-	once	TRBV10-3	TRBJ2-1	CAISESTREQFF	TGTGCCATCAGTGAGTCGACGCGGGAGCAGTTCTTC
-	-	TRBV6-1	TRBJ1-4	CASSEGQTNEKLFF	TGTGCCAGCAGTGAAGGTCAGACTAATGAAAAACTGTTTTTT
-	-	TRBV5-5	TRBJ1-3	CASSPTVTGNTIYF	TGTGCCAGCAGCCCGACAGTAACTGGAAACACCATATATTTT
-	-	TRBV15	TRBJ1-2	CATSRVAQDPRGYTF	TGTGCCACCAGCAGAGTTGCACAGGACCCCCGTGGCTACACCTTC
-	-	TRBV2	TRBJ1-4	CASSQGIFPEKLFF	TGTGCCAGCAGCCAGGGGATATTCCCTGAAAAACTGTTTTTT
-	-	TRBV7-9	TRBJ1-6	CASSYRDTNSPLHF	TGTGCCAGCAGCTACCGGGACACAAATTCACCCCTCCACTTT
TRBD1	-	TRBV6-1	TRBJ2-1	CASSDRTGRKSSYNEQFF	TGTGCCAGCAGTGATAGGACAGGGAGAAAGAGCTCCTACAATGAGCAGTTCTTC
TRBD2	-	TRBV4-3	TRBJ2-1	CASSQERESVNEQFF	TGCGCCAGCAGCCAAGAGCGGGAGTCGGTGAATGAGCAGTTCTTC
TRBD2	-	TRBV28	TRBJ2-1	CASTRTSGRALGNEQFF	TGTGCCAGCACTCGGACTAGCGGGAGGGCCCTCGGCAATGAGCAGTTCTTC
-	-	TRBV11-2	TRBJ1-2	CASSLVGDISPGYTF	TGTGCCAGCAGCTTAGTAGGGGACATCTCGCCTGGCTACACCTTC
-	-	TRBV30	TRBJ2-7	CAWRPMGASEQYF	TGTGCCTGGAGACCCATGGGGGCCTCCGAGCAGTACTTC
-	once	TRBV19	TRBJ1-1	CASSLGLDGTEAFF	TGTGCCAGTAGTCTGGGGCTGGACGGGACTGAAGCTTTCTTT
TRBD2	-	TRBV18	TRBJ2-1	CASSPGGLAPNEQFF	TGTGCCAGCTCACCGGGGGGACTAGCCCCCAATGAGCAGTTCTTC
-	-	TRBV7-9	TRBJ1-2	CASSLARNYGYTF	TGTGCCAGCAGCTTAGCTCGGAACTATGGCTACACCTTC
TRBD2	once	TRBV30	TRBJ2-7	CAFLLAGDYEQYF	TGTGCCTTTCTACTAGCGGGAGACTACGAGCAGTACTTC
TRBD1	-	TRBV25-1	TRBJ1-4	CASSGGQTTNEKLFF	TGTGCCAGCAGTGGGGGACAGACAACTAATGAAAAACTGTTTTTT
TRBD2	-	TRBV7-2	TRBJ2-7	CASSFAGGTDEQYF	TGTGCCAGCAGCTTTGCGGGGGGTACTGACGAGCAGTACTTC
-	once	TRBV19	TRBJ2-1	CASSTGAGYNEQFF	TGTGCCAGTAGTACGGGAGCAGGCTACAATGAGCAGTTCTTC
-	once	TRBV19	TRBJ1-3	CASSVQGSFGGNTIYF	TGTGCCAGTAGTGTTCAGGGCTCCTTTGGTGGAAACACCATATATTTT
-	-	TRBV6-5	TRBJ1-1	CASSSPRGTEAFF	TGTGCCAGCAGTTCTCCGCGCGGCACTGAAGCTTTCTTT
TRBD1	-	TRBV2	TRBJ1-5	CASRGDRVNQPQHF	TGTGCCAGCAGGGGGGACAGGGTCAATCAGCCCCAGCATTTT
TRBD1	-	TRBV27	TRBJ2-3	CASSSRGLTDTQYF	TGTGCCAGCAGTTCGAGGGGGCTAACAGATACGCAGTATTTT
TRBD1	-	TRBV9	TRBJ1-6	CASSGRDSSSPLHF	TGTGCCAGCAGCGGTCGGGACAGTAGTTCACCCCTCCACTTT
TRBD1	once	TRBV11-2	TRBJ1-1	CASSPRGRRNTEAFF	TGTGCCAGCAGCCCGAGGGGGCGCAGGAACACTGAAGCTTTCTTT
TRBD2	-	TRBV19	TRBJ2-7	CASRLAGRGEQYF	TGTGCCAGTAGGCTAGCGGGGAGAGGCGAGCAGTACTTC
TRBD2	once	TRBV15	TRBJ2-3	CATSRDLPAGGPGDTQYF	TGTGCCACCAGCAGAGATTTGCCAGCGGGAGGGCCAGGGGATACGCAGTATTTT
TRBD2	-	TRBV6-1	TRBJ2-1	CASRDRTSGRNEQFF	TGTGCCAGCAGGGACCGGACTAGCGGGAGGAATGAGCAGTTCTTC
-	-	TRBV6-5	TRBJ1-2	CASSYIGGNYGYTF	TGTGCCAGCAGTTATATTGGGGGGAACTATGGCTACACCTTC
-	-	TRBV4-1	TRBJ1-6	CASSQEAQAGKSPLHF	TGCGCCAGCAGCCAAGAGGCCCAGGCAGGGAAATCACCCCTCCACTTT
TRBD1	-	TRBV5-5	TRBJ1-6	CASSLGGQGGSPLHF	TGTGCCAGCAGCTTGGGGGGACAGGGAGGTTCACCCCTCCACTTT
-	-	TRBV27	TRBJ2-7	CATGGQSWNEQYF	TGTGCCACCGGCGGGCAGTCGTGGAACGAGCAGTACTTC
TRBD1	-	TRBV25-1	TRBJ2-7	CASSDPRRDSLNEQYF	TGTGCCAGCAGTGACCCACGCCGGGACAGCCTCAACGAGCAGTACTTC
TRBD1	-	TRBV6-1	TRBJ1-5	CASKTGDSNQPQHF	TGTGCCAGCAAAACAGGGGACAGCAATCAGCCCCAGCATTTT
-	-	TRBV6-5	TRBJ1-2	CASSSGGHGYGYTF	TGTGCCAGCAGTTCGGGGGGCCACGGCTATGGCTACACCTTC
-	few	TRBV25-1	TRBJ2-3	CASSEGGAHGTDTQYF	TGTGCCAGCAGTGAAGGGGGGGCTCACGGCACAGATACGCAGTATTTT
-	-	TRBV5-1	TRBJ2-1	CASSLAGPGGIDEQFF	TGCGCCAGCAGCTTGGCCGGTCCCGGGGGAATCGATGAGCAGTTCTTC
-	-	TRBV29-1	TRBJ2-7	CSVPNPTGVQEQYF	TGCAGCGTACCGAATCCAACGGGAGTACAGGAGCAGTACTTC
TRBD1	-	TRBV30	TRBJ2-4	CAWSRGQNLAKNIQYF	TGTGCCTGGAGTCGGGGACAGAACCTAGCCAAAAACATTCAGTACTTC
-	-	TRBV18	TRBJ1-5	CASSYTGNSNQPQHF	TGTGCCAGCTCATATACAGGGAATAGCAATCAGCCCCAGCATTTT
TRBD2	-	TRBV2	TRBJ2-2	CASTTLSGGWDGELFF	TGTGCCAGCACCACCTTGTCGGGGGGGTGGGACGGGGAGCTGTTTTTT
-	once	TRBV5-1	TRBJ2-3	CASTEVGLAEDTQYF	TGCGCCAGCACGGAGGTCGGACTCGCAGAGGATACGCAGTATTTT
TRBD1	-	TRBV5-6	TRBJ1-5	CASSAGTGGSNQPQHF	TGTGCCAGCAGCGCCGGGACAGGGGGCAGCAATCAGCCCCAGCATTTT
-	few	TRBV14	TRBJ1-4	CASSQDLREGSEKLFF	TGTGCCAGCAGCCAAGATCTACGGGAGGGCAGTGAAAAACTGTTTTTT
TRBD1	-	TRBV13	TRBJ1-1	CASSSRPGGENEAFF	TGTGCCAGCAGCTCCCGTCCAGGGGGCGAAAATGAAGCTTTCTTT
-	-	TRBV21-1	TRBJ2-3	CASIAGPDTQYF	TGTGCCAGCATCGCGGGGCCAGATACGCAGTATTTT
-	-	TRBV7-9	TRBJ2-7	CASSLPNSYEQYF	TGTGCCAGCAGCTTACCCAACAGCTACGAGCAGTACTTC
TRBD2	-	TRBV19	TRBJ2-1	CASSPVAGGGNEQFF	TGTGCCAGTAGTCCCGTAGCGGGAGGTGGCAATGAGCAGTTCTTC
TRBD2	-	TRBV5-6	TRBJ2-3	CASSLVGEGDTQYF	TGTGCCAGCAGCTTGGTGGGGGAGGGGGATACGCAGTATTTT
TRBD2	-	TRBV27	TRBJ2-7	CASQETSGSYEQYF	TGTGCCAGCCAGGAGACTAGCGGGAGTTACGAGCAGTACTTC
-	-	TRBV9	TRBJ1-1	CASTSPVGGLEDTEAFF	TGTGCCAGCACTAGTCCGGTCGGGGGATTAGAAGACACTGAAGCTTTCTTT
-	-	TRBV5-1	TRBJ1-2	CASTPGGTLSYGYTF	TGCGCCAGCACCCCCGGCGGTACCCTCTCCTATGGCTACACCTTC
TRBD2	-	TRBV29-1	TRBJ2-3	CSVTSGRAPTDTQYF	TGCAGCGTTACTAGCGGGAGGGCCCCCACAGATACGCAGTATTTT
-	-	TRBV11-3	TRBJ2-1	CASSLVQGGGSYNEQFF	TGTGCCAGCAGCTTAGTTCAGGGGGGCGGCTCCTACAATGAGCAGTTCTTC
TRBD1	-	TRBV30	TRBJ1-2	CAWSRDRGNYGYTF	TGTGCCTGGAGTAGGGACAGGGGCAACTATGGCTACACCTTC
TRBD2	-	TRBV5-4	TRBJ2-7	CASSLVASGSYEQYF	TGTGCCAGCAGCTTGGTGGCTAGCGGGAGTTACGAGCAGTACTTC